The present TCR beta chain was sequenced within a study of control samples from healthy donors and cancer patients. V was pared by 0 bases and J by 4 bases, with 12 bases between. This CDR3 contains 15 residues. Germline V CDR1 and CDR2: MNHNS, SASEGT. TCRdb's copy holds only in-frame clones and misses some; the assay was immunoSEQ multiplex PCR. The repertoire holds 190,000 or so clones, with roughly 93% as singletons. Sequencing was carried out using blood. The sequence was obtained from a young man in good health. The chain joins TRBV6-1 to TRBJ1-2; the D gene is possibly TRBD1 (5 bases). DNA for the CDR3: TGTGCCAGCAGTGAAGCGCCGGGACCGAGCTATGGCTACACCTTC. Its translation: CASSEAPGPSYGYTF.